The 18 T cell receptor beta chains below were found in one sample sequenced in a study of blood T cell repertoires in COVID-19. Repertoires were generated with immunoSEQ multiplex PCR, while TCRdb's copy carries only in-frame clones and drops some. The sample consists of 200,000 to 300,000 clones, more than 70% of them appearing once. The sequencing sample was made of peripheral blood. All receptors come from an older man with acute or convalescent COVID-19.

The genes are TRBV7-2 and TRBJ1-5; no clear D gene. Per germline, CDR1 SGHTA and CDR2 FQGNSA. V was shortened by 4 bases and J by 3 bases, with 7 bases between the two germline ends. The CDR3 sequence is 13 residues long. CDR3 residues: CASSSTYNQPQHF. The DNA of the CDR3 is TGTGCCAGCAGCTCGACATACAATCAGCCCCAGCATTTT.

The rearrangement uses TRBV6-6 and TRBJ1-2, with 11 bases identical to TRBD1. V gave up 6 bases and J gave up 5 bases; unmatched junction bases: 5. Germline assignment: CDR1 MNHNY and CDR2 SVGAGI (reference sequence). The CDR3 sequence is 14 residues long. The CDR3 protein is CASSGTGGGYGYTF. The CDR3 nucleotides read TGTGCCAGCAGCGGGACAGGGGGAGGATATGGCTACACCTTC.

The chain combines TRBV4-2 with TRBJ1-3; D is possibly TRBD1 (5 bases). This CDR3 is 17 amino acids long. The germline V gene has CDR1 LGHNA and CDR2 YNFKEQ. The V end was cut by 0 bases, the J end by 5 bases, with 17 bases between. The DNA of the CDR3 is TGTGCCAGCAGCCAAGACGTCCGGCAGGGAATAAGAAACACCATATATTTT. Translation gives CASSQDVRQGIRNTIYF.

The chain employs TRBV18 and TRBJ1-4; 8 bases are shared with TRBD1. This CDR3 has 15 residues. Per germline, CDR1 KGHSH and CDR2 LQKENI. V was pared by 3 bases and J by 8 bases, with 8 bases of the junction left unmatched. CDR3 nucleotides: TGTGCCAGCTCACCGAGGACAGGGATTTTGGAAAAACTGTTTTTT. Translated: CASSPRTGILEKLFF.

This CDR3 is CASRRPGTGVGANVLTF. The DNA for the CDR3 is TGTGCCAGCAGGCGTCCCGGGACAGGGGTTGGGGCCAACGTCCTGACTTTC. The rearrangement uses TRBV27 and TRBJ2-6; 10 bases agree with TRBD1. The V segment lost 6 bases and the J segment 3 bases; nucleotides outside the gene matches: 8. This CDR3 is built from 17 residues. The germline V gene has CDR1 MNHEY and CDR2 SMNVEV (reference sequence).

This chain connects TRBV5-4 to TRBJ1-4; D gene ambiguous. The germline CDR1 and CDR2 sequences are SGHNT and YYREEE (reference sequence). The CDR3 runs to 15 residues. V gave up 4 bases and J gave up 10 bases, with 20 bases separating them. In DNA form, the CDR3 reads TGTGCCAGCAGCCCCGGGGTCCGCCTGGACGGAAAACTGTTTTTT. As protein: CASSPGVRLDGKLFF.

V usage is TRBV5-4 and J usage is TRBJ2-2; D perhaps matches TRBD2 (7 bases). CDR3 length: 16 residues. V gave up 5 bases and J gave up 3 bases, with 17 bases separating them. Germline assignment: CDR1 SGHNT and CDR2 YYREEE (reference sequence). The CDR3 loop is CASRGGASGYTGELFF. Here the CDR3 DNA reads TGTGCCAGCAGGGGGGGGGCTAGCGGATACACCGGGGAGCTGTTTTTT.

The rearrangement joins TRBV2 to TRBJ1-1; D may be TRBD1 (6 bases). Per germline, CDR1 SNHLY and CDR2 FYNNEI. The CDR3 spans 14 residues. V was pared by 10 bases and J by 4 bases, with 19 bases between. The CDR3 is CATRGASAVTEAFF. The DNA for the CDR3 is TGTGCCACACGGGGGGCCAGTGCGGTCACTGAAGCTTTCTTT. The full variable domain, completed using reference TRBV2 and TRBJ1-1, is EPEVTQTPSHQVTQMGQEVILRCVPISNHLYFYWYRQILGQKVEFLVSFYNNEISEKSEIFDDQFSVERPDGSNFTLKIRSTKLEDSAMYFCATRGASAVTEAFFGQGTRLTVV.

This chain connects TRBV10-2 to TRBJ1-5; possibly TRBD1 for D (6 bases). Germline V lookup: CDR1 WSHSY, CDR2 SAAADI. V shed 10 bases and J shed 4 bases, with 14 bases lying between them. This CDR3 has 13 residues. The CDR3 loop reads CATSLGANQPQHF. The CDR3 region has the DNA TGCGCCACCTCACTGGGGGCGAATCAGCCCCAGCATTTT.

This clone was observed a single time. The chain uses TRBV2 and TRBJ1-2; D is uncertain. The CDR3 runs to 14 residues. Trimming shortened V by 1 base and J by 4 bases, and 10 bases separated the two germline ends. Germline CDR1 and CDR2: SNHLY and FYNNEI. The CDR3: CASSEGLLSYGYTF. In DNA form, the CDR3 reads TGTGCCAGCAGTGAAGGCCTACTTAGCTATGGCTACACCTTC.

J is TRBJ2-5 and V is TRBV2, with D maybe TRBD2 (6 bases). V was cut by 3 bases and J by 1 base, with 12 bases left in between. The CDR3 extends over 15 amino acids. Germline assignment: CDR1 SNHLY and CDR2 FYNNEI. The CDR3 reads CASSEGEALQETQYF. CDR3 DNA: TGTGCCAGCAGTGAGGGGGAGGCCCTCCAAGAGACCCAGTACTTC.

The J gene is TRBJ1-2, the V gene TRBV6-1; 7 positions agree with TRBD1. The germline gives CDR1 MNHNS, CDR2 SASEGT. This CDR3 is built from 15 residues. The trim removed 3 bases at V and 3 bases at J, leaving 7 bases unmatched. The CDR3 reads CASSDDRDFHYGYTF. The DNA for the CDR3 is TGTGCCAGCAGTGATGACAGGGACTTTCACTATGGCTACACCTTC.

This chain joins TRBV6-2 or TRBV6-3 and TRBJ2-7; 9 bases map to TRBD1. V gave up 6 bases and J gave up 3 bases; unmatched junction bases: 6. CDR3 length: 14 residues. Germline lookup yields CDR1 MNHEY and CDR2 SVGEGT. The CDR3: CASSRTGANYEQYF. CDR3 coding DNA: TGTGCCAGCAGCCGGACAGGGGCGAACTACGAGCAGTACTTC.

The chain employs TRBV2 and TRBJ1-1, with D perhaps matching TRBD1 (6 bases). V lost 7 bases and J 0 bases, leaving 18 bases between the germline ends. CDR1 and CDR2 (germline): SNHLY, FYNNEI. The CDR3 length is 16 residues. The CDR3, as DNA: TGTGCCAGCACCCCCGGGACACAGACTATGAACACTGAAGCTTTCTTT. Its protein is CASTPGTQTMNTEAFF.

Comment on this clone: This CDR3 is also generated by other DNA sequences in the sample. This chain connects TRBV18 to TRBJ2-3; 10 nucleotides line up with TRBD2. This CDR3 is 16 amino acids long. Losses at the gene ends were 1 base for V and 3 bases for J; bases not matched to a gene: 4. The germline CDR1 and CDR2 sequences are KGHSH and LQKENI. The DNA for the CDR3 is TGTGCCAGCTCACCACTACTAGCGGGGAGGACAGATACGCAGTATTTT. Translation: CASSPLLAGRTDTQYF.

The chain has TRBV29-1 and TRBJ2-7; D gene unclear. The CDR3 consists of 11 residues. The V gene's germline CDR1 is SQVTM and CDR2 ANQGSEA. V was clipped by 5 bases and J by 2 bases, with 7 bases between them. CDR3 loop: CSVLVTYEQYF. CDR3 bases: TGCAGCGTTCTTGTAACCTACGAGCAGTACTTC.

This chain uses TRBV27 with TRBJ1-4; TRBD1 aligns across 9 bases. This CDR3 has 15 amino acids. After removal of 6 bases from V and 8 bases from J, the junction contained 10 bases not matched to a gene. Germline CDR1 MNHEY, CDR2 SMNVEV (reference sequence). The CDR3 DNA sequence: TGTGCCAGCAGCCTCGCCGGGACAGGGATCGAAAAACTGTTTTTT. This encodes CASSLAGTGIEKLFF.

The chain is built from TRBV5-1 and TRBJ1-1; no clear D. Trimming stripped 7 bases from V and 0 bases from J, with 13 bases between. This CDR3 contains 14 residues. CDR1 and CDR2 from the germline V gene are SGHRS and YFSETQ. This chain's CDR3 is CASSSSPVNTEAFF. The CDR3, as DNA: TGCGCCAGCTCCTCATCCCCGGTGAACACTGAAGCTTTCTTT.